Detailed here is one T cell receptor (beta chain). Its antigen is undetermined. With V trimmed by 5 bases and J by 5 bases, 4 bases remained unmatched. The CDR3 spans 13 residues. The germline gives CDR1 DFQATT, CDR2 SNEGSKA (reference sequence). A single record per CDR3 protein comes from TCRdb applying MiXCR to the 5' RACE reads. The sample consists of just under 350,000 distinct CDR3 sequences, roughly 13% of them appearing once. The source of the sample is a study of T-cell memory formation after mild COVID-19. General study points: Day 15 to 85 contractors were CD4/CD8 balanced; later expanders leaned CD4+.

Sequenced sample: PBMCs or a T cell subset sorted from them (not recorded which). The TCR was taken from a man aged 18 to 29 who had mild COVID-19 (a few samples of this study predate the infection). Cell type and time point are not known. The chain couples TRBV20-1 to TRBJ1-4; 8 nucleotides align to TRBD1. The CDR3 sequence is CSALTGENEKLFF. CDR3 DNA sequence: TGCAGTGCTTTGACAGGGGAGAATGAAAAACTGTTTTTT.